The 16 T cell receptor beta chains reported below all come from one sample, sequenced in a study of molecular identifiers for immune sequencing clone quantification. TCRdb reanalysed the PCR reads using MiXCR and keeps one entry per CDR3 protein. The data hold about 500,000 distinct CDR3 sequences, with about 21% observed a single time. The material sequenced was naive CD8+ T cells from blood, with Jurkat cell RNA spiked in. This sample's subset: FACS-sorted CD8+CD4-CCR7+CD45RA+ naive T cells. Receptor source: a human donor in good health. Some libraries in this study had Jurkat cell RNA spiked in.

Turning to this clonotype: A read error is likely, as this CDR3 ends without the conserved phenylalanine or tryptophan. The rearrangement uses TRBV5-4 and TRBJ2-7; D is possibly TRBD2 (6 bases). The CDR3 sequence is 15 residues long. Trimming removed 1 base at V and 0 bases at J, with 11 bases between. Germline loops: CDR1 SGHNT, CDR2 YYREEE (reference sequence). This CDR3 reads CASSLPGLNSYEQYL. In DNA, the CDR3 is TGTGCCAGCAGCTTGCCGGGACTCAACTCCTACGAGCAGTACCTC.

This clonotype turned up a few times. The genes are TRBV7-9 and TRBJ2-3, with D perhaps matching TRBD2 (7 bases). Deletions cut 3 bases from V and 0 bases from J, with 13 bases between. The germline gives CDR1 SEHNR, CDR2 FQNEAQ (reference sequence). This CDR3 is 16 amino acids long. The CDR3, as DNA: TGTGCCAGCAGCTTTATGGGGGGGGCTAGCACAGATACGCAGTATTTT. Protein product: CASSFMGGASTDTQYF.

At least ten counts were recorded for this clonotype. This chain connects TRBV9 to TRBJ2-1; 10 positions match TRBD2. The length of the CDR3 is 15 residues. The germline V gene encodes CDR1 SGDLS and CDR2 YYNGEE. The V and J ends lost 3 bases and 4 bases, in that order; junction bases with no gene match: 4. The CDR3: CASSGTSGAYNEQFF. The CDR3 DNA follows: TGTGCCAGCAGCGGAACTAGCGGGGCTTACAATGAGCAGTTCTTC.

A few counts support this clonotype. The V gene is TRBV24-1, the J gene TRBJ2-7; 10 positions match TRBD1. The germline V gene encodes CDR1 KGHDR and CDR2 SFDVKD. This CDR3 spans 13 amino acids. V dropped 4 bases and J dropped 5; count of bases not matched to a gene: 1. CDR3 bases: TGTGCCACCAGTGAAGGACAGGGGGACGAGCAGTACTTC. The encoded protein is CATSEGQGDEQYF.

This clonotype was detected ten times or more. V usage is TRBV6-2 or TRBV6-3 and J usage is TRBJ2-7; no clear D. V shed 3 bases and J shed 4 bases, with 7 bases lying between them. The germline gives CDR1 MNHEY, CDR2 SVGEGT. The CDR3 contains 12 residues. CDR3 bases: TGTGCCAGCAGTTATCAATGGTACGAGCAGTACTTC. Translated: CASSYQWYEQYF.

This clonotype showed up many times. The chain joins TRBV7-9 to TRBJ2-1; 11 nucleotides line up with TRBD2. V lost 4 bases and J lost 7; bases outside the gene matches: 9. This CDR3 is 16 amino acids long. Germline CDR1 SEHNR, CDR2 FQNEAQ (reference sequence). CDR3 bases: TGTGCCAGCAGCTCGCAACTAGCGGGAGTCACAAATGAGCAGTTCTTC. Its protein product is CASSSQLAGVTNEQFF.

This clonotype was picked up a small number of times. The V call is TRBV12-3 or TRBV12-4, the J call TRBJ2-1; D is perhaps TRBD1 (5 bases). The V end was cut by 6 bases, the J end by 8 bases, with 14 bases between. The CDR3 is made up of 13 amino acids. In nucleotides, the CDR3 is TGTGCCAGCAGAGGGGAACCCAACCATGAGCAGTTCTTC. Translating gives CASRGEPNHEQFF.

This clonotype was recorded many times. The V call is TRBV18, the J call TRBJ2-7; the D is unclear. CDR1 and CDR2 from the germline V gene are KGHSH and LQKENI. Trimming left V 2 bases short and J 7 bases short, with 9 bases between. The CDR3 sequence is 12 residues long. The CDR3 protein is CASSPRNGEQYF. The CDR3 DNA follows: TGTGCCAGCTCACCAAGAAACGGGGAGCAGTACTTC.

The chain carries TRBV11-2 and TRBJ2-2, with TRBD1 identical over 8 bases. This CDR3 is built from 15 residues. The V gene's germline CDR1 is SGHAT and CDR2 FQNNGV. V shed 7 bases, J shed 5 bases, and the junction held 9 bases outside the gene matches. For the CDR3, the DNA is TGTGCCAGCAATGAGGCAGGGGGCAGGACCGGGGAGCTGTTTTTT. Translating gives CASNEAGGRTGELFF.

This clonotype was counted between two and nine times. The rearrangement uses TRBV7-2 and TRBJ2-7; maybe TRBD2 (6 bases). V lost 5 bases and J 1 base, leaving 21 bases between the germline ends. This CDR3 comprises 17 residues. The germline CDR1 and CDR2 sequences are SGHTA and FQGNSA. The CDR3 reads CASSLYGPEGPSYEQYF. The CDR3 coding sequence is TGTGCCAGCAGCCTATATGGCCCGGAGGGGCCGTCCTACGAGCAGTACTTC.

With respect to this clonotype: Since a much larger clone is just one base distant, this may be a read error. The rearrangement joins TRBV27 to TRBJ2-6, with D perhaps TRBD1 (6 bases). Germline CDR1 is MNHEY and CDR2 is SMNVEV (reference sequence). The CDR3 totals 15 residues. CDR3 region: CASSSTGSRANVPTF. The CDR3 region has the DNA TGTGCCAGCAGTTCGACAGGCTCGCGGGCCAACGTCCCGACTTTC.

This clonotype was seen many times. CDR3 residues: CASSFGALAGDYEQYF. The CDR3 DNA follows: TGTGCCAGCAGTTTTGGGGCCCTAGCAGGCGACTACGAGCAGTACTTC. The gene calls are TRBV28 and TRBJ2-7; TRBD1 or TRBD2 may be the D gene (5 bases each). The CDR3 length is 16 residues. V lost 3 bases and J 3 bases, leaving 18 bases between the germline ends. From germline, CDR1 is MDHEN and CDR2 SYDVKM.

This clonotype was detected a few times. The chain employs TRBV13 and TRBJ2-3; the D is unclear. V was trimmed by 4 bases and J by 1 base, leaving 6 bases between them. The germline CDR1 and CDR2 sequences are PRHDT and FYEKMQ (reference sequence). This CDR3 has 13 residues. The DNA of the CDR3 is TGTGCCAGCAGCTCTTATCGCACAGATACGCAGTATTTT. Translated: CASSSYRTDTQYF.

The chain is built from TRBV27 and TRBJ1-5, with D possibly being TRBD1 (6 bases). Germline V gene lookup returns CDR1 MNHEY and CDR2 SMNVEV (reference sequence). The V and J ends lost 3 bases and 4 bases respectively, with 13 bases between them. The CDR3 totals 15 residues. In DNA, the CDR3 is TGTGCCAGCAGTTTTGCGGGGGCGTTGAATCAGCCCCAGCATTTT. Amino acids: CASSFAGALNQPQHF.

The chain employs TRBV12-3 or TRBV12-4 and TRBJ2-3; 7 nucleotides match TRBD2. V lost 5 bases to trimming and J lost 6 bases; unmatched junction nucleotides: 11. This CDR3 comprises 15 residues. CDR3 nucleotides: TGTGCCAGCAGTACCATAGCGGGCCCGCCGGATACGCAGTATTTT. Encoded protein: CASSTIAGPPDTQYF.

The CDR3 region is CASSQVTSGVLYEQYF. For the CDR3, the DNA is TGTGCCAGCAGCCAAGTCACTAGCGGGGTTTTATACGAGCAGTACTTC. The chain employs TRBV7-9 and TRBJ2-7, with 10 bases fitting TRBD2. V lost 5 bases to trimming and J lost 4 bases; unmatched junction nucleotides: 11. The CDR3 totals 16 residues. Germline V gene sequence: CDR1 SEHNR, CDR2 FQNEAQ (reference sequence).